The entry below describes one T cell receptor beta chain. What it binds is unknown. This sample also contains other DNA sequences that code for the same CDR3. The CDR3 runs to 13 residues. Trimming cost V 4 bases and J 4 bases; bases outside gene matches: 2. Germline V gene data show CDR1 as SGHVS and CDR2 as FQNEAQ. Method: immunoSEQ multiplex PCR; TCRdb's copy keeps in-frame clones and lacks some. This sample has 250,000 or so clones, with over 90% found just once. These data come from a study of T cell responses to AZD1222 COVID-19 vaccine. Study-wide results and limits: Scientists sampled the repertoires only once the peak T cell response had passed. As reported, nearly half of all spike-specific TCRs target variant regions that are unmutated.

The receptor's source is an adult in good health. V and J are TRBV7-8 and TRBJ1-1; TRBD1 aligns across 8 bases. Sequencing was performed on peripheral blood, taken on day 0 of AZD1222 vaccination. CDR3 coding DNA: TGTGCCAGCAGCTCTGACAGGGGCACTGAAGCTTTCTTT. Amino acid sequence: CASSSDRGTEAFF.